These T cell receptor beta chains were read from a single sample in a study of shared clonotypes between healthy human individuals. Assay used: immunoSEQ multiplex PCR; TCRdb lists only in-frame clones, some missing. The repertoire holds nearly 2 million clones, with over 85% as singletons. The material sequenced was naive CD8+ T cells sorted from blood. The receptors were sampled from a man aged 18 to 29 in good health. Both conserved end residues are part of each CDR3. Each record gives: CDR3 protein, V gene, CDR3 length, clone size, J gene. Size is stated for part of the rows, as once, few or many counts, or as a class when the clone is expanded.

cdr3_aa: CASSQRLAGGLLDTQYF
v_call: TRBV14
cdr3_length: 17
clone_size: -
j_call: TRBJ2-3

cdr3_aa: CASSQGASGGTWNEQFF
v_call: TRBV13
cdr3_length: 17
clone_size: -
j_call: TRBJ2-1

cdr3_aa: CASSPQGAGSNQPQHF
v_call: TRBV5-5
cdr3_length: 16
clone_size: -
j_call: TRBJ1-5

cdr3_aa: CASTTVAGELFF
v_call: TRBV6-6
cdr3_length: 12
clone_size: -
j_call: TRBJ2-2

cdr3_aa: CASSLGGSGIILGAFF
v_call: TRBV5-6
cdr3_length: 16
clone_size: -
j_call: TRBJ1-1

cdr3_aa: CASSLAGGAEAFF
v_call: TRBV7-9
cdr3_length: 13
clone_size: -
j_call: TRBJ1-1

cdr3_aa: CASSLVGAGELFF
v_call: TRBV27
cdr3_length: 13
clone_size: once
j_call: TRBJ2-2

cdr3_aa: CASSSGDTQYF
v_call: TRBV11-2
cdr3_length: 11
clone_size: -
j_call: TRBJ2-3

cdr3_aa: CASSEWDQSQPQHF
v_call: TRBV25-1
cdr3_length: 14
clone_size: -
j_call: TRBJ1-5

cdr3_aa: CASSLSGVYNEQFF
v_call: TRBV27
cdr3_length: 14
clone_size: -
j_call: TRBJ2-1

cdr3_aa: CASSHQKAGQGSNYGYTF
v_call: TRBV4-1
cdr3_length: 18
clone_size: -
j_call: TRBJ1-2

cdr3_aa: CASSDKPGGYGYTF
v_call: TRBV4-1
cdr3_length: 14
clone_size: -
j_call: TRBJ1-2

cdr3_aa: CASSPGLAGGPYNEQFF
v_call: TRBV7-2
cdr3_length: 17
clone_size: -
j_call: TRBJ2-1

cdr3_aa: CASSRDRGEETQYF
v_call: TRBV11-1
cdr3_length: 14
clone_size: -
j_call: TRBJ2-5

cdr3_aa: CASSLRQPYGYTF
v_call: TRBV27
cdr3_length: 13
clone_size: -
j_call: TRBJ1-2

cdr3_aa: CASSQRTGGITDTQYF
v_call: TRBV14
cdr3_length: 16
clone_size: -
j_call: TRBJ2-3

cdr3_aa: CASSSGTGVQPQHF
v_call: TRBV5-6
cdr3_length: 14
clone_size: -
j_call: TRBJ1-5

cdr3_aa: CASSQESDRVYEQYF
v_call: TRBV4-1
cdr3_length: 15
clone_size: -
j_call: TRBJ2-7

cdr3_aa: CASSPPTGGAGETQYF
v_call: TRBV18
cdr3_length: 16
clone_size: -
j_call: TRBJ2-5

cdr3_aa: CASSQSSSGLAGEQYF
v_call: TRBV4-3
cdr3_length: 16
clone_size: -
j_call: TRBJ2-7

cdr3_aa: CASRIYEQYF
v_call: TRBV2
cdr3_length: 10
clone_size: -
j_call: TRBJ2-7

cdr3_aa: CASSLTGFRNPGSPLHF
v_call: TRBV5-1
cdr3_length: 17
clone_size: -
j_call: TRBJ1-6

cdr3_aa: CATSNDGGTEQFF
v_call: TRBV15
cdr3_length: 13
clone_size: -
j_call: TRBJ2-1

cdr3_aa: CASSQSGQGAEAFF
v_call: TRBV4-3
cdr3_length: 14
clone_size: -
j_call: TRBJ1-1

cdr3_aa: CASSLGQGNTEAFF
v_call: TRBV11-2
cdr3_length: 14
clone_size: few
j_call: TRBJ1-1

cdr3_aa: CAWSGGGSAYEQYF
v_call: TRBV30
cdr3_length: 14
clone_size: once
j_call: TRBJ2-7

cdr3_aa: CASSSVIRTGELFF
v_call: TRBV5-6
cdr3_length: 14
clone_size: -
j_call: TRBJ2-2

cdr3_aa: CASSDVQSSYNEQFF
v_call: TRBV2
cdr3_length: 15
clone_size: -
j_call: TRBJ2-1

cdr3_aa: CAWSAGRVAFF
v_call: TRBV30
cdr3_length: 11
clone_size: -
j_call: TRBJ1-1

cdr3_aa: CSVEGHLSTDTQYF
v_call: TRBV29-1
cdr3_length: 14
clone_size: -
j_call: TRBJ2-3

cdr3_aa: CASTRSGPSSYNEQFF
v_call: TRBV5-6
cdr3_length: 16
clone_size: -
j_call: TRBJ2-1

cdr3_aa: CASSLSKAASYEQYF
v_call: TRBV27
cdr3_length: 15
clone_size: -
j_call: TRBJ2-7

cdr3_aa: CASSSTDREGNEQFF
v_call: TRBV13
cdr3_length: 15
clone_size: -
j_call: TRBJ2-1

cdr3_aa: CASSLLGGDTGELFF
v_call: TRBV5-8
cdr3_length: 15
clone_size: -
j_call: TRBJ2-2

cdr3_aa: CASSPNEQGQHF
v_call: TRBV6-6
cdr3_length: 12
clone_size: -
j_call: TRBJ1-5

cdr3_aa: CASSQDLGYEQYF
v_call: TRBV4-1
cdr3_length: 13
clone_size: -
j_call: TRBJ2-7

cdr3_aa: CASSFAILGETQYF
v_call: TRBV7-9
cdr3_length: 14
clone_size: -
j_call: TRBJ2-5

cdr3_aa: CASSFGTGLSYEQYF
v_call: TRBV27
cdr3_length: 15
clone_size: -
j_call: TRBJ2-7

cdr3_aa: CASSLSGASYNEQFF
v_call: TRBV27
cdr3_length: 15
clone_size: -
j_call: TRBJ2-1

cdr3_aa: CASSWPPGADTQYF
v_call: TRBV7-9
cdr3_length: 14
clone_size: -
j_call: TRBJ2-3

cdr3_aa: CASSPGPYEQYF
v_call: TRBV19
cdr3_length: 12
clone_size: few
j_call: TRBJ2-7

cdr3_aa: CASQTGYEQYF
v_call: TRBV7-6
cdr3_length: 11
clone_size: -
j_call: TRBJ2-7

cdr3_aa: CASSGNGDTQYF
v_call: TRBV9
cdr3_length: 12
clone_size: -
j_call: TRBJ2-3

cdr3_aa: CASSLLTAMGYQETQYF
v_call: TRBV5-5
cdr3_length: 17
clone_size: -
j_call: TRBJ2-5

cdr3_aa: CASSEGSGGTGELFF
v_call: TRBV6-1
cdr3_length: 15
clone_size: -
j_call: TRBJ2-2

cdr3_aa: CASSFQGLDGYTF
v_call: TRBV7-9
cdr3_length: 13
clone_size: -
j_call: TRBJ1-2

cdr3_aa: CASSYGARGFTDTQYF
v_call: TRBV6-5
cdr3_length: 16
clone_size: -
j_call: TRBJ2-3

cdr3_aa: CASSEGVPGTYEQYF
v_call: TRBV2
cdr3_length: 15
clone_size: -
j_call: TRBJ2-7

cdr3_aa: CASSGRGGLANEKLFF
v_call: TRBV9
cdr3_length: 16
clone_size: once
j_call: TRBJ1-4

cdr3_aa: CASSYGQGVDTQYF
v_call: TRBV6-5
cdr3_length: 14
clone_size: -
j_call: TRBJ2-3

cdr3_aa: CASSQNKEIQETQYF
v_call: TRBV4-1
cdr3_length: 15
clone_size: -
j_call: TRBJ2-5

cdr3_aa: CAGRFSLAGGDTQYF
v_call: TRBV5-4
cdr3_length: 15
clone_size: -
j_call: TRBJ2-3

cdr3_aa: CASSLDERGLPFYGYTF
v_call: TRBV7-9
cdr3_length: 17
clone_size: -
j_call: TRBJ1-2

cdr3_aa: CASSLVGRREQYF
v_call: TRBV7-8
cdr3_length: 13
clone_size: -
j_call: TRBJ2-7